The rows below give T cell receptor beta chains drawn from one sample of a study of CD8+ T cells in alopecia areata. The repertoire was sequenced with immunoSEQ multiplex PCR; TCRdb's copy has only in-frame clones and lacks some. Of around 250,000 clones detected, about 68% appear once; the ten largest clones hold around 1.2%. The sample here was CD4+ T cells sorted from blood, taken at week 0. These receptors were taken from a human donor with alopecia areata. Each CDR3 is given with its conserved first and last residue. D genes are given only for firm matches. Size values are once, few and many counts, or a class for expanded clones, and some rows have none.

TRBJ2-3,-,14,-,TRBV30,TGTGCCTGGACAGATACTTCTAGCACAGATACGCAGTATTTT,CAWTDTSSTDTQYF
TRBJ2-7,-,15,-,TRBV23-1,TGCGCCACCATAAAAGGGGATTCGAGGACCTACGAGCAGTACTTC,CATIKGDSRTYEQYF
TRBJ2-5,few,13,TRBD1,TRBV11-1,TGTGCCAGCAGCCGGACAGGGCAAGAGACCCAGTACTTC,CASSRTGQETQYF
TRBJ1-2,-,13,-,TRBV7-9,TGTGCCAGCAGCTTAGAGTTGAATTCTGGCTACACCTTC,CASSLELNSGYTF
TRBJ1-2,-,12,-,TRBV7-2,TGTGCCAGCAGCCCGACGGACTATGGCTACACCTTC,CASSPTDYGYTF
TRBJ2-6,-,17,TRBD1,TRBV7-9,TGTGCCAGCAGTACACTGACAGGGAACTCTGGGGCCAACGTCCTGACTTTC,CASSTLTGNSGANVLTF
TRBJ2-2,-,16,-,TRBV5-4,TGTGCCAGCAGCTTGGCCTCGGGGTGGAGCACCGGGGAGCTGTTTTTT,CASSLASGWSTGELFF
TRBJ1-2,many,14,TRBD1,TRBV7-9,TGTGCCAGCAGCTTAGCGCAGGGGGCGCATGGCTACACCTTC,CASSLAQGAHGYTF
TRBJ2-7,-,14,-,TRBV30,TGTGCCTGGAGTGTCCAGACAGGATTCTACGAGCAGTACTTC,CAWSVQTGFYEQYF
TRBJ1-2,-,13,-,TRBV29-1,TGCAGCGTTGAAGCGGTCCGATTCGGTGGCTACACCTTC,CSVEAVRFGGYTF
TRBJ1-1,once,14,TRBD1,TRBV6-6,TGTGCCAGCAGTTCCCCGACAGGGAGAACTGAAGCTTTCTTT,CASSSPTGRTEAFF
TRBJ2-5,-,15,-,TRBV30,TGTGCCTGGAGTGTACCCACCGGGTCCCACGAGACCCAGTACTTC,CAWSVPTGSHETQYF
TRBJ1-1,-,14,TRBD1,TRBV6-5,TGTGCCAGCCATGGACAGGGCTGGGGAACTGAAGCTTTCTTT,CASHGQGWGTEAFF
TRBJ1-1,few,14,TRBD1,TRBV29-1,TGCAGCGTTCGCGGTGGCAGGGGGCCCACTGAAGCTTTCTTT,CSVRGGRGPTEAFF
TRBJ2-7,-,14,TRBD1,TRBV25-1,TGTGCCAGCAGTGGCCGGGACAGATACTTTGGGCAGTACTTC,CASSGRDRYFGQYF
TRBJ1-6,few,15,-,TRBV4-2,TGTGCCAGCAGCCAGGAGATAGATGGTAATTCACCCCTCCACTTT,CASSQEIDGNSPLHF
TRBJ2-1,once,17,-,TRBV30,TGTGCCTGGAGTAAAGGGACCGAATCTACCACCTACAATGAGCAGTTCTTC,CAWSKGTESTTYNEQFF
TRBJ1-2,few,15,-,TRBV5-6,TGTGCCAGCAGCCCACTTGAGGGGAGGAACTATGGCTACACCTTC,CASSPLEGRNYGYTF
TRBJ2-3,once,16,-,TRBV7-2,TGTGCCAGCAGCTTAGCCCACAGGGCCCGGATAGATACGCAGTATTTT,CASSLAHRARIDTQYF
TRBJ2-7,-,12,TRBD1,TRBV29-1,TGCAGCGTTACAGGGGGTCCCTACGAGCAGTACTTC,CSVTGGPYEQYF
TRBJ2-7,-,11,-,TRBV20-1,TGCAGTGCTACCCGATCCTACGAGCAGTACTTC,CSATRSYEQYF
TRBJ2-3,-,14,TRBD2,TRBV19,TGTGCCAGTAGGGCGGGGGGAGACACAGATACGCAGTATTTT,CASRAGGDTDTQYF
TRBJ2-7,-,14,-,TRBV9,TGTGCCAGCAGCGTAGGGGCAGATCTCTACGAGCAGTACTTC,CASSVGADLYEQYF
TRBJ2-1,-,15,TRBD1,TRBV5-1,TGCGCCAGCAGCTCGGGACAGTCCTACTACAATGAGCAGTTCTTC,CASSSGQSYYNEQFF
TRBJ1-2,-,11,-,TRBV20-1,TGCAGTGCTGGGGGGAGGGAAGGCTACACCTTC,CSAGGREGYTF
TRBJ2-1,-,13,-,TRBV9,TGTGCCAGCAGCACGGGTTCTTTGTCCCCCCGGTTCTTC,CASSTGSLSPRFF
TRBJ2-1,-,12,-,TRBV7-9,TGTGGGGCGACCAGCTCCTACAATGAGCAGTTCTTC,CGATSSYNEQFF